This T cell receptor beta chain was identified in a study of T cells in women clearing cervical HPV infection. Measured with immunoSEQ multiplex PCR; TCRdb has only the in-frame clones, and not every one. This sample's table has 30,000 to 45,000 clones. The sequencing sample was made of blood buffy coat. The receptor's source is a woman aged 18-69 years with a cervical HPV16 infection that either progressed to CIN3+ or cleared (not recorded which).

CDR3 bases read: TGCAGCGTTGATGTTTCCGGCACCGGGGAG. Translation: CSVDVSGTGE. The CDR3 in its entirety is CSVDVSGTGELFF. This chain joins TRBV29-1 and TRBJ2-2; D uncertain. The read halts 3 residues ahead of the CDR3 end, with the missing end drawn from the germline J gene. In germline, CDR1 is SQVTM, CDR2 ANQGSEA. The CDR3 extends over 13 amino acids. V lost 3 bases and J lost 4, with 9 bases in between.